Below are 27 T cell receptor beta chains sequenced from a single sample in a study of T cell clonality in common variable immunodeficiency. Assay used: immunoSEQ multiplex PCR; TCRdb lists only in-frame clones, some missing. Sampling found 40,000 to 45,000 clones, none seen once. Sequencing input: peripheral blood mononuclear cells. The receptors come from a person aged 18-70 years in good health.

This clone appeared many times. The CDR3 end falls 3 residues outside the read, so it is completed with the germline J gene. The chain uses TRBV4-1 and TRBJ2-1; TRBD2 matches at 8 bases. V was pared by 1 base and J by 6 bases, with 14 bases of the junction left unmatched. CDR3 length: 18 residues. Germline V gene lookup returns CDR1 MGHRA and CDR2 YSYEKL. The CDR3 protein is CASSQAGLAGPRSNEQFF. The part of the CDR3 DNA that was read is TGCGCCAGCAGCCAAGCGGGGTTAGCGGGGCCGAGGTCCAATGAG.

There are many counts of this clone. Read sequence stops 3 residues before the CDR3 end, and the germline J gene provides the missing end. V usage is TRBV28 and J usage is TRBJ2-5; the match to TRBD2 covers 10 bases. The CDR3 runs 16 residues. CDR1 is MDHEN, CDR2 SYDVKM, per germline. V was clipped by 5 bases and J by 2 bases; unmatched bases: 8. The CDR3 is CASSPPLAGVQETQYF. CDR3 DNA (partial): TGTGCCAGCAGTCCCCCGCTAGCGGGAGTACAAGAGACC.

In its sample, this clone was seen many times. Sequencing ends 3 residues short of the CDR3 end; the germline J gene provides the rest. The chain employs TRBV6-4 and TRBJ2-3; TRBD2 agrees at 11 bases. Germline V lookup: CDR1 MRHNA, CDR2 SNTAGT. The CDR3 extends over 15 amino acids. Unmatched junction bases numbered 0, after V lost 0 bases and J lost 4 bases. CDR3 protein: CASSDSLAGADTQYF. Incomplete CDR3 DNA: TGTGCCAGCAGTGACTCACTAGCGGGAGCAGATACG.

Many counts were recorded for this clone. The missing CDR3 end, 3 residues past where the read stops, is filled in from the germline J gene. V usage is TRBV19 and J usage is TRBJ2-5, with D tentatively TRBD1 (6 bases). The CDR3 has 15 amino acids. CDR1 and CDR2 from the germline V gene are LNHDA and SQIVND (reference sequence). V lost 1 base to trimming and J lost 3 bases, with 12 bases between them. The sequenced CDR3 bases are TGTGCCAGTAGTATAGTCTCGACAGGAAAAGAGACC. Protein sequence: CASSIVSTGKET. The full CDR3 protein reads CASSIVSTGKETQYF.

This clone was seen more than once but under ten times. The CDR3 end lies 3 residues beyond the end of the read and is filled in from the germline J gene. This chain links TRBV11-1 with TRBJ2-3, with D perhaps TRBD1 (5 bases). From germline, CDR1 is SGHAT and CDR2 FQDESV (reference sequence). The CDR3 consists of 13 residues. V was trimmed by 3 bases and J by 4 bases, leaving 8 bases between them. CDR3 protein: CASSFQGADTQYF. CDR3 DNA, as far as it was read: TGTGCCAGCAGCTTCCAGGGCGCAGATACG.

This clone has at least ten counts. The read terminates 3 residues ahead of where the CDR3 ends, so the germline J gene completes it. The chain uses TRBV5-5 and TRBJ2-3; D perhaps matches TRBD2 (6 bases). Germline V gene lookup returns CDR1 SGHKS and CDR2 YYEKEE (reference sequence). V was trimmed by 4 bases and J by 0 bases, leaving 9 bases between them. CDR3 length: 14 residues. The CDR3 loop reads CASSPGTSTDTQYF. CDR3 DNA (partial): TGTGCCAGCAGCCCTGGGACTAGCACAGATACG.

This clone came up many times. The read gets to within 3 residues of the CDR3 end, and the germline J gene fills in the rest. The gene calls are TRBV18 and TRBJ1-2; 10 positions match TRBD1. This CDR3 spans 18 amino acids. After removal of 0 bases from V and 3 bases from J, the junction contained 10 bases not matched to a gene. The germline gives CDR1 KGHSH, CDR2 LQKENI. CDR3 DNA, as far as it was read: TGTGCCAGCTCACCACCGGGACAGGGGAGGCTATCTCACTATGGC. This sequence encodes CASSPPGQGRLSHYG. The entire CDR3 is CASSPPGQGRLSHYGYTF.

This clone was recorded many times. The read ends 3 residues early relative to the CDR3; the germline J gene fills the gap. The chain couples TRBV6-4 to TRBJ2-1, with 7 bases aligning to TRBD1. The CDR3 is made up of 14 amino acids. Germline CDR1 reads MRHNA; CDR2 reads SNTAGT. After removal of 10 bases from V and 8 bases from J, the junction contained 14 bases not matched to a gene. The covered CDR3 bases are TGTGCCACTCCAGGGGGTGCGGGTATCGATGAG. Translated, it gives CATPGGAGIDE. The entire CDR3 sequence reads CATPGGAGIDEQFF.

In this sample, this clone turned up many times. The sequenced CDR3 bases are TGTGCCAGCAGCCCCGCCTACGAG. This sequence encodes CASSPAYE. The CDR3 as a whole reads CASSPAYEQYF. The J gene is TRBJ2-7, the V gene TRBV7-2; D ambiguous. The CDR3 end is not reached by the read, which stops 3 residues before it; the germline J gene fills it in. The V gene's germline CDR1 is SGHTA and CDR2 FQGNSA. V was pared by 5 bases and J by 2 bases, with 4 bases between. This CDR3 has 11 residues.

The sample holds many counts of this clone. The sequenced fragment ends 3 residues before the CDR3 boundary, so the rest is inferred from the germline J gene. This chain connects TRBV6-2 or TRBV6-3 to TRBJ1-2, with D possibly TRBD1 on 5 matching bases. Germline values: CDR1 MNHEY, CDR2 SVGEGT. CDR3 length equals 11 residues. Partial CDR3 DNA: TGTGCTAGCTCGGAGGGGAGAGGC. It specifies CASSEGRG. The full CDR3 reads CASSEGRGYTF.

This clone was recorded many times. The CDR3 end lies 3 residues beyond the end of the read and is filled in from the germline J gene. This chain links TRBV3-1 (or the pseudogene TRBV3-2) with TRBJ2-1; 10 bases match TRBD2. The trim removed 9 bases at V and 6 bases at J, leaving 5 bases unmatched. Germline CDR1 reads LGHDT; CDR2 reads YNNKEL (reference sequence). CDR3 length: 13 amino acids. This CDR3 reads CARLAGWINEQFF. Incomplete CDR3 DNA: TGTGCCAGACTAGCGGGGTGGATCAATGAG.

This clone was found many times. The read terminates 3 residues ahead of where the CDR3 ends, so the germline J gene completes it. The chain joins TRBV11-2 to TRBJ1-1; TRBD1 agrees at 9 bases. The J segment lost 4 bases and the V segment lost 6 bases, leaving 6 bases of the junction unmatched. This CDR3 contains 14 residues. Germline assignment: CDR1 SGHAT and CDR2 FQNNGV. The CDR3 reads CASSTDRGFTEAFF. The CDR3 bases that were read are TGTGCCAGCAGTACGGACAGGGGCTTCACTGAA.

The sample holds many counts of this clone. The read ends 3 residues before the CDR3 terminus; that terminus is restored from the germline J gene. This chain connects TRBV12-3 or TRBV12-4 to TRBJ2-7; maybe TRBD2 (6 bases). The CDR3 spans 14 residues. The V and J ends lost 6 bases and 0 bases respectively, with 12 bases between them. The CDR3: CASSMGGSSYEQYF. The sequenced CDR3 bases are TGTGCCAGCAGCATGGGGGGTAGCTCCTACGAG.

This clone was seen many times. The read terminates 3 residues before the CDR3 end, so the remaining end is supplied by the germline J gene. The rearrangement links TRBV6-2 or TRBV6-3 to TRBJ2-2, with TRBD1 identical over 8 bases. Trimming took 5 bases from V and 5 from J; bases not matched to a gene: 7. CDR3 length: 15 amino acids. CDR1 MNHEY and CDR2 SVGEGT come from the germline V gene. The CDR3 sequence: CASSPGQGNTGELFF. The CDR3 DNA, read in part, is TGTGCCAGCAGTCCCGGACAGGGTAATACCGGGGAG.

This clone was observed at least ten times. Sequencing ends 3 residues short of the CDR3 end; the germline J gene provides the rest. V and J are TRBV7-9 and TRBJ2-1, with 9 bases aligning to TRBD2. Germline V gives CDR1 SEHNR, CDR2 FQNEAQ (reference sequence). V shed 2 bases and J 6 bases; nucleotides not matched to a gene: 5. This CDR3 is 15 amino acids long. The DNA read from the CDR3 is TGTGCCAGCAGCTTAAGGCTAGCGGGACCCAATGAG. As protein: CASSLRLAGPNE. The entire CDR3 reads CASSLRLAGPNEQFF.

This clone was counted ten times or more. The read halts 3 residues ahead of the CDR3 end, with the missing end drawn from the germline J gene. The V and J genes are TRBV20-1 and TRBJ1-2; 8 nucleotides agree with TRBD1. Losses at the gene ends were 7 bases for V and 2 bases for J; bases not matched to a gene: 12. The CDR3 contains 15 residues. Germline CDR1 and CDR2: DFQATT and SNEGSKA (reference sequence). The CDR3 DNA, read in part, is TGCAGTGTTTATTACCGGACAGGGCCAAACTATGGC. This codes for CSVYYRTGPNYG. The whole CDR3 is CSVYYRTGPNYGYTF.

This clone was detected ten times or more. The read falls 3 residues short of the CDR3 end, and the missing part is taken from the germline J gene. The chain recombines TRBV6-2 or TRBV6-3 with TRBJ1-1; 7 bases are a match to TRBD1. The CDR3 length is 15 residues. The V segment lost 6 bases and the J segment 3 bases; nucleotides outside the gene matches: 10. Germline V gene sequence: CDR1 MNHEY, CDR2 SVGEGT. The sequenced part of the CDR3 DNA is TGTGCCAGCAGGTCGCCGAGACAGGGTCACACTGAA. Its protein product is CASRSPRQGHTE. The CDR3 reads in full as CASRSPRQGHTEAFF.

This clone was recorded many times. Read data end 3 residues before the CDR3 end; the end is taken from the germline J gene. V and J are TRBV4-1 and TRBJ2-1; TRBD2 aligns across 13 bases. After removal of 6 bases from V and 5 bases from J, the junction contained 4 bases not matched to a gene. This CDR3 region has 15 residues. Germline values: CDR1 MGHRA, CDR2 YSYEKL. Partial CDR3 DNA: TGCGCCAGCAGACGAGGACTAGCGGGAGACAATGAG. Encoded protein: CASRRGLAGDNE. The whole CDR3 is CASRRGLAGDNEQFF.

This clone was detected ten times or more. The read finishes 3 residues shy of the CDR3 end, and the germline J gene is used to complete it. The chain employs TRBV18 and TRBJ2-3, with 12 bases lining up with TRBD2. The CDR3 contains 15 residues. Trimming at V came to 3 bases and at J to 6 bases, leaving 4 bases not matched to a gene. The V gene's germline CDR1 is KGHSH and CDR2 LQKENI. The CDR3: CASSPTSGSRDTQYF. The CDR3 bases that were read are TGTGCCAGCTCACCGACTAGCGGGAGTCGCGATACG.

This clone has a count of ten or more. The CDR3 DNA, read in part, is TGTGCCAGCAGCCCCGTAGCGGGAGGGTTAGATACG. This translates into CASSPVAGGLDT. The full CDR3 sequence reads CASSPVAGGLDTQYF. This chain uses TRBV6-4 with TRBJ2-3; 11 positions match TRBD2. The read ends 3 residues early relative to the CDR3; the germline J gene fills the gap. The germline V gene encodes CDR1 MRHNA and CDR2 SNTAGT. V was clipped by 6 bases and J by 5 bases; unmatched bases: 7. CDR3 length equals 15 residues.

This clone occurred many times. The read falls 3 residues short of the CDR3 end, and the missing part is taken from the germline J gene. The chain joins TRBV20-1 to TRBJ2-5; D uncertain. Trimming shortened V by 0 bases and J by 5 bases, and 25 bases separated the two germline ends. Germline-derived CDR1 and CDR2 are DFQATT and SNEGSKA (reference sequence). This CDR3 region has 18 residues. Here the CDR3 reads CSARDLRSPANKGETQYF. The sequenced part of the CDR3 DNA is TGCAGTGCTAGAGATCTTCGGTCACCAGCTAATAAGGGCGAGACC.

This clone was detected only a few times. Read data end 3 residues before the CDR3 end; the end is taken from the germline J gene. The V gene is TRBV7-9, the J gene TRBJ2-3; D is perhaps TRBD1 (7 bases). Trimming cost V 3 bases and J 0 bases, with 10 bases left between them. The CDR3 spans 15 residues. Germline lookup yields CDR1 SEHNR and CDR2 FQNEAQ (reference sequence). CDR3 DNA (partial): TGTGCCAGCAGCTTGGAGGGACAGAGCACAGATACG. Encoded protein: CASSLEGQSTDT. The entire CDR3 reads CASSLEGQSTDTQYF. The whole variable domain, remainder taken from reference TRBV7-9 and TRBJ2-3, is DTGVSQNPRHKITKRGQNVTFRCDPISEHNRLYWYRQTLGQGPEFLTYFQNEAQLEKSRLLSDRFSAERPKGSFSTLEIQRTEQGDSAMYLCASSLEGQSTDTQYFGPGTRLTVL.

This clone was counted many times. The missing CDR3 end, 3 residues past where the read stops, is filled in from the germline J gene. V is TRBV6-2 or TRBV6-3 and J is TRBJ1-1; 8 positions agree with TRBD1. Looked up from germline, CDR1 is MNHEY and CDR2 is SVGEGT. The length of the CDR3 is 15 residues. Unmatched junction bases numbered 11, after V lost 7 bases and J lost 4 bases. CDR3 sequence reads: CASTQAGGAPTEAFF. The sequenced CDR3 bases are TGTGCCAGCACCCAGGCAGGGGGCGCGCCCACTGAA.

Many counts were recorded for this clone. CDR3: CSASQAPGYGYTF. Partial CDR3 DNA: TGCAGTGCTTCCCAGGCCCCCGGCTATGGC. V gene TRBV20-1 combines with J gene TRBJ1-2; D is unclear. The read stops 3 residues short of the end of the CDR3; the missing end is completed from the germline J gene. This CDR3 has 13 residues. V lost 5 bases and J 4 bases, leaving 14 bases between the germline ends. CDR1 is DFQATT, CDR2 SNEGSKA, per germline (reference sequence).

The table lists this clone with many counts. The CDR3 goes on 3 residues after the read ends, and that part is filled in from the germline J gene. The rearrangement uses TRBV5-6 and TRBJ2-7; 7 bases align to TRBD1. Germline values: CDR1 SGHDT, CDR2 YYEEEE. The CDR3 totals 13 residues. The ends lost 0 bases at V and 5 bases at J; junction bases unmatched: 2. The covered CDR3 bases are TGTGCCAGCAGCTTGGGACAGGGAAACGAG. This gives the protein CASSLGQGNE. The entire CDR3 sequence reads CASSLGQGNEQYF.

This clone was recorded at least ten times. Sequencing ends 3 residues short of the CDR3 end; the germline J gene provides the rest. The chain has TRBV20-1 and TRBJ2-5; D may be TRBD1 (6 bases). Trimming stripped 4 bases from V and 0 bases from J, with 12 bases between. In germline, CDR1 is DFQATT, CDR2 SNEGSKA (reference sequence). The CDR3 length is 14 residues. Partial CDR3 DNA: TGCAGTGCTACCGGACAGAGGTACCAAGAGACC. Translation: CSATGQRYQET. In full, the CDR3 reads CSATGQRYQETQYF.

This clone has at least ten counts. One junction end does not reproduce the germline sequence, and a read error may be involved. The CDR3 end falls 3 residues outside the read, so it is completed with the germline J gene. V usage is TRBV4-2 and J usage is TRBJ2-5; 9 bases are shared with TRBD2. The germline V gene encodes CDR1 LGHNA and CDR2 YNFKEQ. The CDR3 has 15 amino acids. CDR3 in amino acids: CASSPSRTSEETQYF. Incomplete CDR3 DNA: TGCGCCAGCAGCCCCTCTCGGACTAGCGAAGAGACC.